This TCR beta chain stems from a study of blood T cell repertoires in COVID-19. The data were produced by immunoSEQ multiplex PCR, yet TCRdb's version contains in-frame clones alone and is incomplete. Here the sample spans approximately 80,000 clones, under 85% being singletons. Trimming pared 2 bases from V and 8 bases from J, leaving 13 bases between. Germline V gene sequence: CDR1 SGHNT, CDR2 YYREEE (reference sequence). The length of the CDR3 is 14 residues. V is TRBV5-4 and J is TRBJ1-4, with a possible D match to TRBD1 (5 bases). Sequenced material: peripheral blood. This receptor was obtained from an elderly woman with COVID-19, enrolled during active disease. CDR3 sequence (DNA): TGTGCCAGCAGCTTCCCGGGACGGGAGGAAAAACTGTTTTTT. Protein product: CASSFPGREEKLFF.